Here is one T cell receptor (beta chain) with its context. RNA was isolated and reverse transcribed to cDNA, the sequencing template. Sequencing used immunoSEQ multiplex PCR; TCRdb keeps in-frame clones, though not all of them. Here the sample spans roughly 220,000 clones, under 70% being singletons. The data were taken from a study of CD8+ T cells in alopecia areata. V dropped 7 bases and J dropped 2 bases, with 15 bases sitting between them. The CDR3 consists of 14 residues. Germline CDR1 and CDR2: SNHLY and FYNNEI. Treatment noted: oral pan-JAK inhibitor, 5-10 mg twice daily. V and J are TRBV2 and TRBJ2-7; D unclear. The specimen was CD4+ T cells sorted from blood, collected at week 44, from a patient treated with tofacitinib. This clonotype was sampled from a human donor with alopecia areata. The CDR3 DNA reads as TGTGCCAGCAACCAACCAGAGGCCCCCTACGAGCAGTACTTC. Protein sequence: CASNQPEAPYEQYF.